This entry lists 11 T cell receptor beta chains sequenced from one sample in a study of tumor and adjacent non-tumor tissue in lung cancer. The template was RNA from unsorted bulk tissue. The normal lung tissue was taken more than 3 cm from the tumor edge. Three rounds of nested PCR, following a modified ARM-PCR protocol, produced the TCRbeta library. TCRdb used MiXCR to reprocess the multiplex PCR reads, holding one entry per CDR3 protein. The sample lists over 100,000 distinct CDR3 sequences; about 65% were seen once. Sequencing used distant non-tumor lung tissue. These receptors were collected from a man aged 60 to 69 with non-small cell lung cancer.

At least ten counts were recorded for this clonotype. V and J are TRBV21-1 and TRBJ1-2. TRBV21-1 is labeled a pseudogene. The CDR3 spans 16 residues. The CDR3, as DNA: TGTGCCAGCAACCCTAGGGCCCCAAGGGAGAACTATGGCTACACCTTC. This gives the protein CASNPRAPRENYGYTF.

As concerns this clonotype: A much bigger clone sits one base away, suggesting this may be a read error. The chain recombines TRBV4-2 with TRBJ1-2, with 8 bases lining up with TRBD1. The germline V gene encodes CDR1 LGHNA and CDR2 YNFKEQ. The CDR3 is 16 residues long. As DNA, the CDR3 is TGTACCAGCAGCCATTCTCCGGGACAGGCTAACTATGGCTACACCTTC. Encoded protein: CTSSHSPGQANYGYTF.

To note about this clonotype: Compared with germline, one end of the junction differs, possibly owing to a read error. V and J are TRBV29-1 and TRBJ1-5; D may be TRBD1 (5 bases). Germline CDR1 SQVTM, CDR2 ANQGSEA. The CDR3 length is 12 residues. Written as DNA, the CDR3 is TGCAGCGTTGCGGCGACAGATCAACCCCGGCATTTT. Its protein product is CSVAATDQPRHF.

Worth noting for this clonotype: In this CDR3 the conserved last residue, phenylalanine or tryptophan, is missing, so a read error is likely. The DNA is left out, because the CDR3 cannot be placed on it with certainty; the CDR3 is given as TCRdb lists it. The genes are TRBV29-1 and TRBJ1-1; the listed D gene, TRBD1, was not tested against the DNA. Germline V CDR1 and CDR2: SQVTM, ANQGSEA. The CDR3 has 13 residues if both end residues are counted. The CDR3 spells CSVPIRDGTEVFL.

The V call is TRBV6-6, the J call TRBJ2-1, with 8 bases aligning to TRBD2. CDR3 length equals 16 residues. The V gene end was trimmed by 11 bases and the J gene end by 5 bases; junction bases not matched to a gene: 17. Germline lookup yields CDR1 MNHNY and CDR2 SVGAGI (reference sequence). CDR3 amino acids: CADRSASGRFHNEQFF. In nucleotides, the CDR3 is TGTGCCGACAGATCCGCCAGCGGGAGATTCCACAATGAGCAGTTCTTC.

This clonotype was observed a handful of times. It may be a read error: a sequence one base away is much more abundant. The CDR3 does not close with the conserved phenylalanine or tryptophan, likely indicating a read error. This sequence joins TRBV6-5 and TRBJ2-1; TRBD2 matches 10 bases. The trim removed 6 bases at V and 8 bases at J, leaving 10 bases unmatched. Germline V gene sequence: CDR1 MNHEY, CDR2 SVGAGI. CDR3 length: 15 amino acids. The CDR3 region is CASSESGGGAHEQFL. The CDR3 DNA follows: TGTGCCAGCAGCGAGAGCGGGGGGGGAGCTCATGAGCAGTTCCTC.

On this clonotype: An end of the junction does not agree with germline; a read error may underlie this. V usage is TRBV6-6 and J usage is TRBJ2-3; 7 bases line up with TRBD2. Per germline, CDR1 MNHNY and CDR2 SVGAGI (reference sequence). This CDR3 has 17 amino acids. CDR3 sequence (DNA): TGTGCCAGCAGCTACGGGGAGGGCAATTTCTACACAGATACGCATTATTTT. Translated, it gives CASSYGEGNFYTDTHYF.

This clonotype was observed many times. V and J are TRBV6-6 and TRBJ2-7; D call uncertain. With 5 bases removed from V and 3 bases from J, the gap between germline ends came to 14 bases. CDR1 MNHNY and CDR2 SVGAGI come from the germline V gene (reference sequence). This CDR3 is 14 amino acids long. The chain's CDR3 is CASSAAALYYEQYF. The CDR3 DNA reads as TGTGCCAGCAGTGCCGCGGCCCTCTACTACGAGCAGTACTTC.

The table lists this clonotype with a count of one. This sequence joins TRBV25-1 and TRBJ2-5; D not resolved. The V end lost 9 bases, the J end lost 3 bases, and 8 bases lay between the germline ends. The CDR3 sequence is 11 residues long. In germline, CDR1 is MGHDK, CDR2 SYGVNS. The CDR3 sequence is CASILEETQYF. CDR3 DNA: TGTGCCAGTATTTTAGAAGAGACCCAGTACTTC.

For this clonotype: At one boundary the junction diverges from the germline segment, which might be a read error. This rearrangement joins TRBV4-2 to TRBJ1-2; 8 bases are a match to TRBD1. CDR3 length equals 15 residues. CDR1 and CDR2 from the germline V gene are LGHNA and YNFKEQ. CDR3 in DNA: TGTGCCAGCAGCCCGTGTGACAGGGGTAACTATGGCTACACTTTC. Translated, it gives CASSPCDRGNYGYTF.

As to this clonotype: A clone one base away is much larger, so this may be a read error. The chain recombines TRBV20-1 with TRBJ1-1; D is uncertain. From germline, CDR1 is DFQATT and CDR2 SNEGSKA (reference sequence). The CDR3 has 12 amino acids. CDR3 protein: CNARAASFEAFF. The CDR3 DNA is TGCAATGCTAGAGCCGCGAGCTTTGAAGCTTTCTTT.